This TCR beta chain originates from a study of blood T cells in healthy people across ages. Study-wide results and limits: Shifts in expanded clonotypes may have been confounded by donor CMV status, which was unknown.

For this clonotype: Its antigen is unknown.

The germline CDR1 and CDR2 sequences are DFQATT and SNEGSKA (reference sequence). Trimming at V came to 2 bases and at J to 7 bases, leaving 5 bases not matched to a gene. The CDR3 runs 14 residues. PBMCs were isolated at a quantity of at least 7 million per sample. Sample-barcoded 5' priming and a J-beta primer mix drove a second PCR of about 6 to 12 cycles. TCRdb redid the calling of the 5' RACE reads with MiXCR, one entry per CDR3 protein. The profile covers 700,000 to 850,000 distinct CDR3 sequences, with approximately 55% appearing a single time and approximately 40% taken by the ten largest. This receptor was identified in a man older than 75 in good health. The chain recombines TRBV20-1 with TRBJ2-1; 10 nucleotides line up with TRBD2. What was sequenced was blood. The CDR3 nucleotides read TGCAGTGCTAGATTTACTAGCGGGACGAATGAGCAGTTCTTC. It specifies CSARFTSGTNEQFF.